This T cell receptor (beta chain) is drawn from a study of sequential checkpoint blockade in melanoma. Study information: Arm A got nivolumab then ipilimumab; arm B the reverse, 1:1. Maintenance nivolumab came after either treatment sequence.

The junction had 10 bases not matched to a gene; V was cut back by 6 bases and J by 7 bases. Germline assignment: CDR1 MNHEY and CDR2 SVGAGI. The CDR3 runs to 15 residues. Generated by immunoSEQ multiplex PCR, the TCRdb table keeps only in-frame clones and is missing some. This sample has around 21,000 clones, with roughly 80% found just once. The treatment here: randomized to nivolumab then ipilimumab (arm A) or the reverse (arm B). Patients had received no earlier DNA-damaging chemotherapy. PBMC sorting kept live CD3+CD8+ cells without CD19 or CD56. The V and J genes are TRBV6-5 and TRBJ1-5; 9 bases match TRBD1. This specimen consisted of CD8+ T cells sorted from blood (inferred from file names), obtained from a patient given nivolumab and ipilimumab in sequence. The source is a human donor with melanoma. The CDR3 nucleotides are TGTGCCAGCAGCTGGGACAGGGAGGTATTACAGCCCCAGCATTTT. Translated, it gives CASSWDREVLQPQHF.